The clone carrying this T cell receptor beta chain occurred once. This record belongs to a study of shared clonotypes between healthy human individuals. Using immunoSEQ multiplex PCR, the repertoire was profiled, and TCRdb retains in-frame clones only, with some absent. Of over a million clones in the sample, 75% to 80% were seen once. Trimming pared 6 bases from V and 0 bases from J, leaving 10 bases between. The CDR3 runs to 14 residues. Looked up from germline, CDR1 is LNHDA and CDR2 is SQIVND (reference sequence). The rearrangement links TRBV19 to TRBJ2-3, with D tentatively TRBD1 (6 bases). The origin of this receptor is a man between 18 and 29 years old in good health. Some clones in this sample may be carry-over from other donors' samples. What was sequenced was memory CD4+ T cells from PBMCs. Stated subset: CD45RA-negative fraction. CDR3 sequence reads: CASRDSPSTDTQYF. CDR3 nucleotides: TGTGCCAGTAGGGACAGTCCTAGCACAGATACGCAGTATTTT.